This T cell receptor beta chain was identified during a study of OX40 agonist ivuxolimab in advanced cancers. Notes on this clone: The antigen is unknown.

Generated by immunoSEQ multiplex PCR, the TCRdb table keeps only in-frame clones and is missing some. The repertoire has 67,000 or so clones, around four fifths of them found once; the top ten carry approximately 4%. CDR3 length: 12 residues. V was clipped by 5 bases and J by 2 bases, with 5 bases between them. Germline V gives CDR1 MDHEN, CDR2 SYDVKM. Study results and caveats: Mean expanded clone counts were higher in CD8+ than CD4+ T cells.

The input for sequencing was CD4+ or CD8+ T cells sorted from blood, taken in a trial of the OX40 agonist ivuxolimab. The clonotype originates from an adult with an advanced solid tumor such as melanoma, head and neck, liver or kidney cancer. The J gene is TRBJ2-3, the V gene TRBV28; D is undetermined. The DNA for the CDR3 is TGTGCCAGCAGTCCCTTCACAGATACGCAGTATTTT. As protein: CASSPFTDTQYF.